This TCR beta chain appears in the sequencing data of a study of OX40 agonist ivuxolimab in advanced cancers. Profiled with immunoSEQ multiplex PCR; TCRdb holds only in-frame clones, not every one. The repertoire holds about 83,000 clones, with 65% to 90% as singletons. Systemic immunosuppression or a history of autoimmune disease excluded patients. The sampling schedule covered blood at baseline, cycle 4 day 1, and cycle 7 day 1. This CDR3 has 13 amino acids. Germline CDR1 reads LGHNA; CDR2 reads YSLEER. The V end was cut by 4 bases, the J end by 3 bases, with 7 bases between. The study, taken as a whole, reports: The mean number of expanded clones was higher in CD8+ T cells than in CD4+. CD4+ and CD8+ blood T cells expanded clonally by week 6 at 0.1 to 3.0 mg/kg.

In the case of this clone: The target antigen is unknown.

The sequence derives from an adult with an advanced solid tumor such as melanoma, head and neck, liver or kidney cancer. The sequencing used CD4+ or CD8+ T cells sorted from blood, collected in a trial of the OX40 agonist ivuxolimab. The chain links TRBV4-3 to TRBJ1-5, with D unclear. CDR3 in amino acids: CASSRDHNQPQHF. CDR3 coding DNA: TGCGCCAGCAGCCGAGACCACAATCAGCCCCAGCATTTT.